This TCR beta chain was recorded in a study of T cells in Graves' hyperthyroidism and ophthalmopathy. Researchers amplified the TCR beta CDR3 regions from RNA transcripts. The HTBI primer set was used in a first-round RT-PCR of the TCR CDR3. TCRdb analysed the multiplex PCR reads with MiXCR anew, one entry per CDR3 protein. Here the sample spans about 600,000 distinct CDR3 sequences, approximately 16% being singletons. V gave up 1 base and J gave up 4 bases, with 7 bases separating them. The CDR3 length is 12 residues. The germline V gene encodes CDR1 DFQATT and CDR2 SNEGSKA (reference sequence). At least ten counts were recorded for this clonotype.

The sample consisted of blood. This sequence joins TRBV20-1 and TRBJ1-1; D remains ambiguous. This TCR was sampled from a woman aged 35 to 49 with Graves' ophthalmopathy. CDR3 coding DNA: TGCAGTGCTAGAGGGCTCAGCACTGAAGCTTTCTTT. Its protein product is CSARGLSTEAFF.